The 20 T cell receptor beta chains in this list originate from one sample, sequenced in a study of blood T cell repertoires in COVID-19. Clones were read by immunoSEQ multiplex PCR, and TCRdb kept only the in-frame ones, dropping some. Of 90,000 to 100,000 clones in the sample, about 81% are singletons; the top ten hold 15% to 20%. Material: peripheral blood. These receptors were collected from an older woman with acute or convalescent COVID-19.

The V call is TRBV5-6, the J call TRBJ1-4, with D unclear. The CDR3 runs to 13 residues. Germline V gives CDR1 SGHDT, CDR2 YYEEEE. Trimming removed 5 bases at V and 7 bases at J, with 12 bases between. The CDR3 bases are TGTGCCAGCAGGACGACAAGAACTGAAAAACTGTTTTTT. This encodes CASRTTRTEKLFF.

The V call is TRBV28, the J call TRBJ2-3; D might be TRBD2 (5 bases). Germline V gives CDR1 MDHEN, CDR2 SYDVKM. The CDR3 loop spans 14 amino acids. V was shortened by 5 bases and J by 1 base, with 10 bases between the two germline ends. CDR3 sequence: CASSLGAGTDTQYF. The CDR3 DNA reads TGTGCCAGCAGTCTGGGAGCGGGCACAGATACGCAGTATTTT.

The chain joins TRBV27 to TRBJ1-5; 8 bases fit TRBD1. V dropped 8 bases and J dropped 3; count of bases not matched to a gene: 6. The CDR3 contains 14 residues. Germline CDR1 is MNHEY and CDR2 is SMNVEV (reference sequence). CDR3 nucleotide sequence: TGTGCCAGCTCCAGGGGGCGGTCCAATCAGCCCCAGCATTTT. Translation: CASSRGRSNQPQHF.

V is TRBV6-6 and J is TRBJ1-1, with TRBD1 identical over 10 bases. Germline V lookup: CDR1 MNHNY, CDR2 SVGAGI (reference sequence). The CDR3 spans 17 residues. Trimming removed 5 bases from V and 1 base from J; junction bases left unmatched: 10. The CDR3 is CASSPLVRDRGNTEAFF. CDR3 nucleotide sequence: TGTGCCAGCAGTCCCTTAGTACGGGACAGGGGGAACACTGAAGCTTTCTTT.

This clone was counted once. J is TRBJ2-5 and V is TRBV21-1; the table gives TRBD1 as D, unverified against the DNA. TRBV21-1 constitutes a pseudogene. There are 17 residues in the CDR3. CDR3: CASSKGVFRVRKETQYF. The CDR3 DNA is TGTGCCAGCAGCAAAGGGGTTTTCAGGGTACGGAAAGAGACCCAGTACTTC.

The chain links TRBV5-1 to TRBJ1-1, with 7 bases aligning to TRBD1. The CDR3 spans 13 residues. V gave up 4 bases and J gave up 3 bases; unmatched junction bases: 3. The germline V gene encodes CDR1 SGHRS and CDR2 YFSETQ. The CDR3 sequence is CASSLTGDTEAFF. DNA of the CDR3: TGCGCCAGCAGCCTTACAGGGGACACTGAAGCTTTCTTT.

The chain joins TRBV5-6 to TRBJ1-3; 9 bases match TRBD1. The CDR3 sequence is 16 residues long. V trimming: 4 bases; J trimming: 0 bases; junction bases outside the gene matches: 5. Germline CDR1 and CDR2: SGHDT and YYEEEE. DNA of the CDR3: TGTGCCAGCAGCCGGGGACAGGGTTCCTCTGGAAACACCATATATTTT. Protein: CASSRGQGSSGNTIYF.

This clone has at least ten counts. This rearrangement joins TRBV29-1 to TRBJ2-1, with a weak D call TRBD2 (6 bases). Between the trimmed V and J ends, which lost 7 bases and 8 bases, there was a span of 21 bases. Looked up from germline, CDR1 is SQVTM and CDR2 is ANQGSEA. This CDR3 is 14 amino acids long. CDR3 region: CSATKRVGRYEQFF. As DNA, the CDR3 is TGCAGCGCAACCAAGCGGGTGGGGCGATATGAGCAGTTCTTC.

The rearrangement uses TRBV7-9 and TRBJ2-3; 10 nucleotides line up with TRBD1. V was pared by 5 bases and J by 6 bases, with 11 bases of the junction left unmatched. Germline V lookup: CDR1 SEHNR, CDR2 FQNEAQ (reference sequence). The CDR3 sequence is 16 residues long. The CDR3 DNA reads TGTGCCAGCAGCAAAGACCCGGGACAGGGGCTGGATACGCAGTATTTT. It translates to CASSKDPGQGLDTQYF.

The genes are TRBV9 and TRBJ2-7; 8 bases fit TRBD1. The V segment lost 0 bases and the J segment 5 bases; nucleotides outside the gene matches: 13. There are 17 residues in the CDR3. Per the germline V gene, CDR1 is SGDLS and CDR2 is YYNGEE. The CDR3 loop reads CASSVEAGGAPGDEQYF. The CDR3 DNA is TGTGCCAGCAGCGTAGAGGCAGGGGGCGCCCCCGGGGACGAGCAGTACTTC.

The V and J genes are TRBV28 and TRBJ2-3; unclear D gene. This CDR3 is 14 amino acids long. From germline, CDR1 is MDHEN and CDR2 SYDVKM. V was clipped by 7 bases and J by 7 bases, with 18 bases between them. CDR3 sequence reads: CASTNPLAGYTQYF. CDR3 nucleotides: TGTGCCAGCACTAATCCTCTCGCCGGGTATACGCAGTATTTT.

The chain uses TRBV11-2 and TRBJ2-7; a weak D match, TRBD2 (6 bases). Germline V lookup: CDR1 SGHAT, CDR2 FQNNGV. The CDR3 is 13 amino acids. Trimming left V 5 bases short and J 6 bases short, with 14 bases between. CDR3 nucleotides: TGTGCCAGCAGCGCGGGACGTAATTCCGAGCAGTACTTC. This codes for CASSAGRNSEQYF.

This clone appeared a few times. The chain recombines TRBV6-5 with TRBJ1-2; TRBD1 agrees at 8 bases. V dropped 2 bases and J dropped 3; count of bases not matched to a gene: 8. The length of the CDR3 is 16 residues. Germline CDR1 and CDR2: MNHEY and SVGAGI. The CDR3 DNA follows: TGTGCCAGCAGTTACGGGGCCTCAGGGGGCGACTATGGCTACACCTTC. Translating gives CASSYGASGGDYGYTF.

The chain employs TRBV3-1 (or the pseudogene TRBV3-2) and TRBJ1-1, with 9 bases lining up with TRBD1. Germline V gene sequence: CDR1 LGHDT, CDR2 YNNKEL (reference sequence). This CDR3 is built from 15 residues. The ends lost 7 bases at V and 3 bases at J; junction bases unmatched: 9. In DNA, the CDR3 is TGTGCCAGCACTGGTACGGGACAGGGTTACACTGAAGCTTTCTTT. Its protein is CASTGTGQGYTEAFF.

The chain joins TRBV15 to TRBJ2-2, with TRBD1 matching over 12 bases. J gave up 0 bases and V 4 bases, and 6 bases lay outside the gene matches. This CDR3 spans 18 amino acids. Germline CDR1 reads LNHNV; CDR2 reads YYDKDF (reference sequence). The CDR3 protein is CATSKAGTGGANTGELFF. For the CDR3, the DNA is TGTGCCACCAGCAAGGCCGGGACAGGGGGCGCGAACACCGGGGAGCTGTTTTTT.

The chain is built from TRBV18 and TRBJ1-5; D possibly corresponds to TRBD1 (6 bases). V shed 6 bases and J shed 0 bases, with 15 bases lying between them. This CDR3 is 16 amino acids long. The V gene's germline CDR1 is KGHSH and CDR2 LQKENI. The CDR3 DNA sequence: TGTGCCAGCTCGCCGGACAGCGGATATAGCAATCAGCCCCAGCATTTT. Amino acids: CASSPDSGYSNQPQHF.

Concerning this clone: This same CDR3 is encoded by further DNA sequences in the sample. The genes are TRBV11-2 and TRBJ1-1; D is undetermined. The CDR3 contains 13 residues. V lost 0 bases, J lost 3 bases, and 5 bases lay in between. Germline assignment: CDR1 SGHAT and CDR2 FQNNGV. The CDR3 DNA sequence: TGTGCCAGCAGCTTAGACCGGGACACTGAAGCTTTCTTT. It codes for CASSLDRDTEAFF.

In this sample, this clone turned up once. V and J are TRBV7-3 and TRBJ2-1; 11 bases are shared with TRBD2. CDR3 length: 17 amino acids. Germline CDR1 reads SGHTA; CDR2 reads FQGTGA. Trimming took 4 bases from V and 8 from J; bases not matched to a gene: 13. CDR3: CASSSLTGSGGADEQFF. DNA of the CDR3: TGTGCCAGCAGCTCCCTCACGGGTAGCGGGGGGGCTGATGAGCAGTTCTTC.

The chain employs TRBV30 and TRBJ1-5; weak D call: TRBD1 (5 bases). Germline V lookup: CDR1 GTSNPN, CDR2 SVGIG (reference sequence). This CDR3 contains 13 residues. V was shortened by 2 bases and J by 2 bases, with 7 bases between the two germline ends. CDR3 region: CAWSTGGNQPQHF. CDR3 nucleotide sequence: TGTGCCTGGAGTACGGGGGGCAATCAGCCCCAGCATTTT.

The chain links TRBV7-3 to TRBJ1-1; 8 nucleotides match TRBD1. After removal of 4 bases from V and 4 bases from J, the junction contained 2 bases not matched to a gene. The CDR3 covers 13 residues. Germline V gene lookup returns CDR1 SGHTA and CDR2 FQGTGA. CDR3 bases: TGTGCCAGCAGCTCCGGACAGGGCACTGAAGCTTTCTTT. Protein product: CASSSGQGTEAFF.